The present T cell receptor (beta chain) was sequenced within a study of blood T cells in healthy people across ages. General study findings and limits: Expanded clonotype changes were possibly confounded by unknown donor CMV status.

Through a sample-barcoded 5' primer and a J-beta primer mix, a second PCR was run for roughly 7 to 11 cycles. TCRdb re-analysed the 5' RACE reads in MiXCR, keeping a single row per CDR3 protein. The table includes hundreds of thousands of distinct CDR3 sequences, roughly half detected once. The CDR3 loop spans 15 amino acids. Trimming at V came to 0 bases and at J to 9 bases, leaving 4 bases not matched to a gene. Germline CDR1 is SGHRS and CDR2 is YFSETQ. In this sample, this clonotype turned up a few times. Its specificity is unknown. The source material was blood. The rearrangement links TRBV5-1 to TRBJ2-1; 12 nucleotides line up with TRBD2. This clonotype was obtained from an elderly woman in good health. The CDR3 loop is CASSLGLAGEGEQFF. CDR3 nucleotide sequence: TGCGCCAGCAGCTTGGGACTAGCGGGAGAGGGTGAGCAGTTCTTC.